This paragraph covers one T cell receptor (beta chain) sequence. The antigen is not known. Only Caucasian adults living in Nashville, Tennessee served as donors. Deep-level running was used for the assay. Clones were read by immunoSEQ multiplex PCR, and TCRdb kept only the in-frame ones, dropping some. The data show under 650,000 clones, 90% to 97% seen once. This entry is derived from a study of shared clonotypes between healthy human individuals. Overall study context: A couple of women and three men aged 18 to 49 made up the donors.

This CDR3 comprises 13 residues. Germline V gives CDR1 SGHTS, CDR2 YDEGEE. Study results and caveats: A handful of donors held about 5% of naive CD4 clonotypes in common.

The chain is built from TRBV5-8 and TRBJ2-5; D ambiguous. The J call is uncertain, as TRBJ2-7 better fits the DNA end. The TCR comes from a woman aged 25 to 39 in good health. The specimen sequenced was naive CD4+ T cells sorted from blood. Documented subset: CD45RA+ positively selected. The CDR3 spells CASSSHLGYEQYF. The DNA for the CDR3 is TGTGCCAGCAGCTCACATCTGGGTTACGAGCAGTACTTC.